Shown below are 26 T cell receptor beta chains from a single sample sequenced in a study of CD4 and CD8 cells across lung adenocarcinoma regions. One entry per CDR3 protein results from TCRdb running MiXCR on the PCR reads. The table shows under 20,000 distinct CDR3 sequences, with approximately 47% occurring only once. Material: CD8+ T cells from the center of a lung tumor. These receptors all come from a female donor with lung adenocarcinoma. The CD4 and CD8 labels of this study may be unreliable.

This clonotype was seen many times. The chain links TRBV6-1 to TRBJ2-1; 11 positions match TRBD2. The V segment lost 10 bases and the J segment 13 bases; nucleotides outside the gene matches: 15. The CDR3 has 14 residues. The germline gives CDR1 MNHNS, CDR2 SASEGT. The CDR3 loop reads CATTSGGGAETQFF. Here the CDR3 DNA reads TGTGCCACCACTAGCGGGGGCGGGGCAGAGACCCAGTTCTTC.

In its sample, this clonotype was seen once. One end of the junction varies from germline; a read error may be responsible. This sequence joins TRBV27 and TRBJ2-3, with D perhaps matching TRBD1 or TRBD2 (5 bases each). CDR3 length: 16 residues. Germline CDR1 MNHEY, CDR2 SMNVEV (reference sequence). For the CDR3, the DNA is TGTGCCAGCAGCTCTTCGGGGCAAACTACCACAGACATGCAGTACTTT. This translates into CASSSSGQTTTDMQYF.

This clonotype was picked up a small number of times. The chain has TRBV6-1 and TRBJ2-1; 7 bases fit TRBD2. The CDR3 spans 14 residues. The V gene end was trimmed by 8 bases and the J gene end by 7 bases; junction bases not matched to a gene: 11. The germline gives CDR1 MNHNS, CDR2 SASEGT. This chain's CDR3 is CASLFPGGSNEQFF. In DNA form, the CDR3 reads TGTGCCAGCCTTTTTCCAGGCGGGAGTAATGAGCAGTTCTTC.

Notes on this clonotype: One base away lies a much larger clone, so this may be a sequencing read error. The chain is built from TRBV6-5 and TRBJ2-1, with D hard to call. The CDR3 runs to 13 residues. Trimming took 2 bases from V and 13 from J, leaving 15 bases between them. Germline V gene lookup returns CDR1 MNHEY and CDR2 SVGAGI. The CDR3 is CASSYSLMETQFF. CDR3 DNA: TGTGCCAGCAGTTACAGTCTCATGGAGACCCAGTTCTTC.

This clonotype was recorded once. The gene calls are TRBV7-2 and TRBJ1-2, with D unclear. Trimming stripped 5 bases from V and 4 bases from J, with 11 bases between. From germline, CDR1 is SGHTA and CDR2 FQGNSA. CDR3 size: 13 residues. In DNA, the CDR3 is TGTGCCAGCAGCCAGGAGGCGATCTATGGCTACACCTTC. Amino acid sequence: CASSQEAIYGYTF.

The chain uses TRBV6-1 and TRBJ2-1; D is uncertain. The DNA end lines up better with TRBJ2-5; the J call may be wrong. The CDR3 covers 12 residues. The V gene's germline CDR1 is MNHNS and CDR2 SASEGT. CDR3 DNA: TGTGCCAGCAAAACAAATCGAGAGACCCAGTACTTC. Its protein product is CASKTNRETQYF.

This clonotype has a count of ten or more. This chain links TRBV6-1 with TRBJ2-1; D gene unclear. Near its end, the DNA agrees better with TRBJ2-7, so the J call may be wrong. The CDR3 runs 11 residues. Germline CDR1 MNHNS, CDR2 SASEGT. The CDR3 spells CASSEYNEQYF. CDR3 bases: TGTGCCAGCAGTGAGTACAATGAGCAGTACTTC.

The chain combines TRBV6-1 with TRBJ2-1; no firm D call. Trimming left V 6 bases short and J 10 bases short, with 22 bases between. Germline CDR1 and CDR2: MNHNS and SASEGT. This CDR3 is built from 15 residues. CDR3: CASSPIERASGEQFF. The CDR3 bases are TGTGCCAGCAGCCCTATCGAGAGAGCGTCCGGCGAGCAGTTCTTC.

This chain uses TRBV6-1 with TRBJ2-3, with D hard to call. CDR1 MNHNS and CDR2 SASEGT come from the germline V gene. The CDR3 runs 13 residues. The germline V and J ends were trimmed by 3 bases and 3 bases, with 7 bases remaining between them. CDR3 coding DNA: TGTGCCAGCAGTGAGCAGGCAACAGATACGCAGTATTTT. Protein: CASSEQATDTQYF.

Concerning this clonotype: Its ends do not fully match the called genes, so a read error is possible. The chain links TRBV12-3 or TRBV12-4 to TRBJ2-5; the match to TRBD1 covers 7 bases. This CDR3 has 14 amino acids. For the CDR3, the DNA is TGTGCCAGCAGCGGGGAATGTGGGACAGAGACGCAGTACTTC. Its translation: CASSGECGTETQYF.

Details on this clonotype: Germline is not matched at one junction end, which may reflect a read error. The chain recombines TRBV6-5 with TRBJ2-4; possibly TRBD2 for D (5 bases). There are 15 residues in the CDR3. Germline lookup yields CDR1 MNHEY and CDR2 SVGAGI. The chain's CDR3 is CASSYGGSEKNIQYF. The DNA for the CDR3 is TGTGCCAGCAGTTACGGAGGCTCCGAAAAAAACATCCAGTACTTC.

The count of this clonotype is one. The chain has TRBV6-2 or TRBV6-3 and TRBJ2-5; 7 positions match TRBD1. V was clipped by 1 base and J by 5 bases; unmatched bases: 7. The CDR3 length is 15 residues. Germline V gene data show CDR1 as MNHEY and CDR2 as SVGEGT. The CDR3 sequence: CASSYWAQTGETQYF. In DNA, the CDR3 is TGTGCCAGCAGTTACTGGGCACAGACAGGGGAGACCCAGTACTTC.

This clonotype has at least ten counts. The chain employs TRBV6-1 and TRBJ1-2; no clear D. The CDR3 runs to 12 residues. The germline gives CDR1 MNHNS, CDR2 SASEGT. Between the trimmed V and J ends, which lost 5 bases and 8 bases, there was a span of 12 bases. CDR3 region: CASSQVGGGYTF. The DNA of the CDR3 is TGTGCCAGCAGTCAGGTCGGCGGAGGCTACACCTTC.

This chain uses TRBV6-1 with TRBJ2-3; no reliable D call. This CDR3 region has 12 residues. V was pared by 6 bases and J by 4 bases, with 8 bases between. CDR1 and CDR2 from the germline V gene are MNHNS and SASEGT. In DNA, the CDR3 is TGTGCCAGCAGGTCCCCTGCAGATACGCAGTATTTT. It specifies CASRSPADTQYF.

This sequence joins TRBV6-2 or TRBV6-3 and TRBJ2-1; 14 bases align to TRBD2. Germline V lookup: CDR1 MNHEY, CDR2 SVGEGT. The CDR3 spans 15 residues. The J segment lost 8 bases and the V segment lost 5 bases, leaving 5 bases of the junction unmatched. The CDR3, as DNA: TGTGCCAGCAGTCGACGACTAGCGGGGGGGGATGAGCAGTTCTTC. Amino acid sequence: CASSRRLAGGDEQFF.

This clonotype was observed many times. The gene calls are TRBV6-1 and TRBJ1-3; possibly TRBD1 for D (5 bases). In germline, CDR1 is MNHNS, CDR2 SASEGT. There are 15 residues in the CDR3. V shed 4 bases and J shed 1 base, with 11 bases lying between them. In nucleotides, the CDR3 is TGTGCCAGCAGTGGGGGGGGGGGATCTGGAAACACCATATATTTT. This sequence encodes CASSGGGGSGNTIYF.

The genes are TRBV5-1 and TRBJ1-3; 9 nucleotides agree with TRBD1. Losses at the gene ends were 5 bases for V and 0 bases for J; bases not matched to a gene: 12. Germline V CDR1 and CDR2: SGHRS, YFSETQ. The CDR3 is made up of 18 amino acids. The CDR3, as DNA: TGCGCCAGCAGTAAGACAGGGGGGCGGCCCGGCTCTGGAAACACCATATATTTT. Amino acids: CASSKTGGRPGSGNTIYF. The full variable domain, completed using reference TRBV5-1 and TRBJ1-3, is KAGVTQTPRYLIKTRGQQVTLSCSPISGHRSVSWYQQTPGQGLQFLFEYFSETQRNKGNFPGRFSGRQFSNSRSEMNVSTLELGDSALYLCASSKTGGRPGSGNTIYFGEGSWLTVV.

The rearrangement links TRBV4-1 to TRBJ2-5; 8 bases map to TRBD1. Germline assignment: CDR1 MGHRA and CDR2 YSYEKL. This CDR3 comprises 14 residues. Trimming at V came to 3 bases and at J to 5 bases, leaving 5 bases not matched to a gene. The CDR3 coding sequence is TGCGCCAGCAGCCAGTACAGGGGGATGGAGACCCAGTACTTC. This encodes CASSQYRGMETQYF.

This clonotype has a handful of counts. V usage is TRBV6-4 and J usage is TRBJ2-6; D unresolved. V lost 6 bases to trimming and J lost 1 base, with 10 bases between them. The germline V gene has CDR1 MRHNA and CDR2 SNTAGT. CDR3 length equals 15 residues. CDR3 coding DNA: TGTGCCAGCAGCCCCAGCCTTTCTGGGGCCAACGTCCTGACTTTC. As protein: CASSPSLSGANVLTF.

V gene TRBV6-1 combines with J gene TRBJ2-4; D may be TRBD2 (7 bases). With the DNA end fitting TRBJ2-5 better, the J assignment may be wrong. The CDR3 totals 16 residues. Germline V gene data show CDR1 as MNHNS and CDR2 as SASEGT. The CDR3, as DNA: TGTGCCAGCAGGGGAGAGGGGGGGGGGGGACGAGAGACCCAGTACTTC. Protein: CASRGEGGGGRETQYF.

Note on this clonotype: Germline is not matched at one junction end, which may reflect a read error. The V gene is TRBV10-2, the J gene TRBJ2-3; 8 bases are shared with TRBD2. The germline CDR1 and CDR2 sequences are WSHSY and SAAADI. This CDR3 spans 16 amino acids. The CDR3 DNA follows: TGCGCCAGCAGTGCGACGGGGGGGGGTGACAAAGATACGCAGTACTTT. Its protein is CASSATGGGDKDTQYF.

This clonotype was observed a few times. The chain has TRBV6-1 and TRBJ2-5, with 12 bases lining up with TRBD2. The DNA matches TRBJ2-1 better at its end, which makes the J call doubtful. Germline V CDR1 and CDR2: MNHNS, SASEGT. The CDR3 is 14 residues long. CDR3 amino acids: CATSRTSGTNEQFF. The DNA for the CDR3 is TGTGCCACCAGCCGGACTAGCGGGACCAATGAGCAGTTCTTC.

The chain links TRBV4-2 to TRBJ1-2; no reliable D call. Germline V CDR1 and CDR2: LGHNA, YNFKEQ. This CDR3 region has 15 residues. V was trimmed by 0 bases and J by 3 bases, leaving 11 bases between them. CDR3 protein: CASSQDNGEDYGYTF. The CDR3 nucleotides read TGTGCCAGCAGCCAAGATAATGGAGAGGACTATGGCTACACCTTC.

This clonotype was found many times. This chain connects TRBV25-1 to TRBJ2-3; 7 bases map to TRBD1. The CDR3 is made up of 17 amino acids. V trimming: 1 base; J trimming: 0 bases; junction bases outside the gene matches: 7. CDR1 is MGHDK, CDR2 SYGVNS, per germline. In DNA form, the CDR3 reads TGTGCCAGCAGTGAATTGTGGCAGGGGGACAGCACAGATACGCAGTATTTT. Translated, it gives CASSELWQGDSTDTQYF.

The chain links TRBV6-1 to TRBJ2-1; 11 nucleotides align to TRBD2. CDR3 length equals 14 residues. Germline V gene data show CDR1 as MNHNS and CDR2 as SASEGT. The V and J ends lost 5 bases and 5 bases, in that order; junction bases with no gene match: 2. The CDR3 sequence is CASSRLAGNNEQFF. The CDR3 DNA reads as TGTGCCAGCAGTAGACTAGCGGGGAACAATGAGCAGTTCTTC.

The chain is built from TRBV7-8 and TRBJ1-5, with D unresolved. The CDR3 spans 13 residues. Per germline, CDR1 SGHVS and CDR2 FQNEAQ. Trimming cost V 5 bases and J 1 base, with 6 bases left between them. CDR3 sequence: CASSHDSNQPQHF. The CDR3, as DNA: TGTGCCAGCAGCCACGACAGCAATCAGCCCCAGCATTTT.